The 3 T cell receptor beta chains reported below all come from one sample, sequenced in a study of T cell responses to AZD1222 COVID-19 vaccine (dated by TCRdb to about 2021). Receptors were amplified or captured by the immunoSEQ multiplex PCR assay. TCRdb holds this immuneACCESS table with in-frame rearrangements only. Some clones are missing; in checked studies, unresolved V genes explain under half, and the rest has no known cause. This sample gives about 89,000 clones in total; 89% of them show up just once. The leading ten clones occupy more than 5% of the sample. What this sample's time point label stands for: about 28 days (+/-7) after the second vaccine dose. This specimen was peripheral blood, taken 28 days after the second AZD1222 dose. All receptors derive from an adult who received the AZD1222 COVID-19 vaccine.

V gene TRBV11-3 combines with J gene TRBJ1-2; TRBD1 agrees at 9 bases. Trimming took 5 bases from V and 5 from J; bases not matched to a gene: 9. The CDR3 sequence is 15 residues long. The germline CDR1 and CDR2 sequences are SGHNT and YENEEA. The CDR3 DNA sequence: TGTGCCAGCAGCCCAGGGACAGGGAAGTTGTATGGCTACACCTTC. It encodes CASSPGTGKLYGYTF.

J is TRBJ1-1 and V is TRBV5-8, with D unresolved. Deletions cut 3 bases from V and 1 base from J, with 10 bases between. This CDR3 is 14 amino acids long. Per germline, CDR1 SGHTS and CDR2 YDEGEE. The CDR3 loop is CASSYRGSNTEAFF. The CDR3 DNA is TGTGCCAGCAGCTACCGTGGCTCGAACACTGAAGCTTTCTTT.

The chain combines TRBV2 with TRBJ1-2; D gene unclear. Germline values: CDR1 SNHLY, CDR2 FYNNEI. Trimming removed 5 bases at V and 3 bases at J, with 13 bases between. This CDR3 region has 14 residues. The CDR3 bases are TGTGCCAGCAGTAAAGGCCCGTTCGACTATGGCTACACCTTC. Translated: CASSKGPFDYGYTF.